The 24 T cell receptor beta chains in this list originate from one sample, sequenced in a study of blood T cells in healthy people across ages. Using a J-beta primer mix together with a sample-barcoded 5' primer, a second PCR was run for roughly 6 to 11 cycles. Using its own MiXCR run on the 5' RACE reads, TCRdb lists one record per CDR3 protein. The sample includes 1 million or so distinct CDR3 sequences, over 35% of them seen just once. Sequenced input: blood. These receptors all come from a woman aged 60-75 years in good health.

The chain is built from TRBV20-1 and TRBJ2-1; 14 nucleotides line up with TRBD2. Germline CDR1 DFQATT, CDR2 SNEGSKA (reference sequence). This CDR3 has 15 residues. Losses at the gene ends were 3 bases for V and 12 bases for J; bases not matched to a gene: 10. CDR3 loop: CSASHLTSGRGGQFF. The CDR3, as DNA: TGCAGTGCTAGCCACCTGACTAGCGGGAGGGGCGGGCAGTTCTTC.

In its sample, this clonotype was seen a few times. This sequence joins TRBV10-1 and TRBJ2-7, with 7 bases that match TRBD2. CDR1 and CDR2 (germline): WNHNN, SYGVQD (reference sequence). There are 15 residues in the CDR3. Trimming at V came to 6 bases and at J to 2 bases, leaving 10 bases not matched to a gene. The CDR3 is CASRAGTTTAYEQYF. As DNA, the CDR3 is TGCGCCAGCAGGGCCGGGACTACCACTGCCTACGAGCAGTACTTC.

The genes are TRBV6-6 and TRBJ2-5; D may be TRBD1 (5 bases). The CDR3 is 16 residues long. With 5 bases removed from V and 2 bases from J, the gap between germline ends came to 18 bases. Per germline, CDR1 MNHNY and CDR2 SVGAGI (reference sequence). Written as DNA, the CDR3 is TGTGCCAGCAGTCAACCCCGGACAAGGGGACAAGAGACCCAGTACTTC. Translated: CASSQPRTRGQETQYF.

This clonotype was counted a few times. This chain uses TRBV12-3 or TRBV12-4 with TRBJ2-2; 10 bases line up with TRBD2. CDR3 length: 16 amino acids. J lost 0 bases, V lost 5 bases, and 3 bases had no gene match. The CDR3 DNA sequence: TGTGCCAGCAGTGCTGGACTAGCGGCGAACACCGGGGAGCTGTTTTTT. As protein: CASSAGLAANTGELFF.

The rearrangement uses TRBV11-2 and TRBJ2-3; D may correspond to TRBD1 or TRBD2 (5 bases each). Germline values: CDR1 SGHAT, CDR2 FQNNGV. This CDR3 comprises 15 residues. Trimming stripped 4 bases from V and 4 bases from J, with 15 bases between. Here the CDR3 reads CASSSGSMGADTQYF. For the CDR3, the DNA is TGTGCCAGCAGCTCAGGCTCTATGGGGGCAGATACGCAGTATTTT.

This clonotype was detected ten times or more. This chain connects TRBV4-2 to TRBJ2-7; 14 bases match TRBD2. V was pared by 3 bases and J by 4 bases, with 5 bases of the junction left unmatched. Germline CDR1 is LGHNA and CDR2 is YNFKEQ. The CDR3 has 16 amino acids. Written as DNA, the CDR3 is TGTGCCAGCAGCCAGGGGACTAGCGGGAGCTCGTACGAGCAGTACTTC. This translates into CASSQGTSGSSYEQYF.

V is TRBV19 and J is TRBJ2-3, with 8 bases lining up with TRBD2. The CDR3 has 16 amino acids. V lost 7 bases to trimming and J lost 2 bases; unmatched junction nucleotides: 11. The V gene's germline CDR1 is LNHDA and CDR2 SQIVND (reference sequence). CDR3 sequence reads: CASIPDSGEATDTQYF. Written as DNA, the CDR3 is TGTGCCAGTATCCCAGATAGCGGGGAAGCCACAGATACGCAGTATTTT. Full variable domain (remainder filled in from reference TRBV19 and TRBJ2-3): DGGITQSPKYLFRKEGQNVTLSCEQNLNHDAMYWYRQDPGQGLRLIYYSQIVNDFQKGDIAEGYSVSREKKESFPLTVTSAQKNPTAFYLCASIPDSGEATDTQYFGPGTRLTVL.

The chain employs TRBV6-2 or TRBV6-3 and TRBJ1-1; D gene uncertain. Germline V gene sequence: CDR1 MNHEY, CDR2 SVGEGT. The V end was cut by 6 bases, the J end by 1 base, with 6 bases between. This CDR3 has 12 residues. CDR3 in amino acids: CASRISNTEAFF. As DNA, the CDR3 is TGTGCCAGCAGGATTTCGAACACTGAAGCTTTCTTT.

The sample holds one count of this clonotype. This chain connects TRBV21-1 to TRBJ2-6. TRBV21-1 is assigned pseudogene status. The CDR3 runs to 16 residues. CDR3 region: CASSKFEASGANALTF. In DNA, the CDR3 is TGTGCCAGCAGCAAATTTGAAGCCTCTGGGGCCAACGCCCTGACTTTC.

This sequence joins TRBV6-5 and TRBJ2-1, with 8 bases aligning to TRBD2. The J segment lost 10 bases and the V segment lost 6 bases, leaving 17 bases of the junction unmatched. This CDR3 is built from 16 residues. The germline gives CDR1 MNHEY, CDR2 SVGAGI. The CDR3 DNA is TGTGCCAGCAGCCAAAACACTGGCGGGAGGAAGTCCGAGCAGTTCTTC. Residues: CASSQNTGGRKSEQFF.

The V and J genes are TRBV25-1 and TRBJ2-1, with 10 bases fitting TRBD1. Trimming took 2 bases from V and 8 from J; bases not matched to a gene: 3. The CDR3 spans 14 residues. CDR1 MGHDK and CDR2 SYGVNS come from the germline V gene. CDR3: CASSEKTGGDEQFF. The CDR3 bases are TGTGCCAGCAGTGAAAAGACAGGGGGCGATGAGCAGTTCTTC.

This clonotype has a single count. The chain employs TRBV30 and TRBJ2-5, with 8 nucleotides matching TRBD1. The germline CDR1 and CDR2 sequences are GTSNPN and SVGIG (reference sequence). The CDR3 sequence is 13 residues long. Trimming took 2 bases from V and 2 from J; bases not matched to a gene: 1. CDR3 coding DNA: TGTGCCTGGAGTACAGGGGGTCAAGAGACCCAGTACTTC. Its translation is CAWSTGGQETQYF.

In its sample, this clonotype was seen a few times. The rearrangement links TRBV9 to TRBJ2-3, with D possibly TRBD2 on 5 matching bases. Deletions cut 4 bases from V and 8 bases from J, with 17 bases between. Germline V gene lookup returns CDR1 SGDLS and CDR2 YYNGEE. CDR3 length equals 14 residues. CDR3 loop: CASSPQTTRTTQYF. Written as DNA, the CDR3 is TGTGCCAGCAGCCCCCAGACCACTAGAACTACGCAGTATTTT. Full variable domain (remainder filled in from reference TRBV9 and TRBJ2-3): DSGVTQTPKHLITATGQRVTLRCSPRSGDLSVYWYQQSLDQGLQFLIQYYNGEERAKGNILERFSAQQFPDLHSELNLSSLELGDSALYFCASSPQTTRTTQYFGPGTRLTVL.

About this clonotype: With a much larger clone just one base away, this may be a read error. V is TRBV9 and J is TRBJ2-5; weak D call: TRBD2 (6 bases). Germline loops: CDR1 SGDLS, CDR2 YYNGEE. The CDR3 is made up of 14 amino acids. The V end was cut by 3 bases, the J end by 2 bases, with 11 bases between. The CDR3 sequence: CASSAEAGQETQYF. CDR3 nucleotide sequence: TGTGCCAGCAGCGCAGAGGCGGGACAAGAGACCCAGTACTTC.

This clonotype appeared a few times. The rearrangement uses TRBV6-6 and TRBJ1-1; no clear D gene. The CDR3 runs 11 residues. Germline V gene data show CDR1 as MNHNY and CDR2 as SVGAGI (reference sequence). With 7 bases removed from V and 6 bases from J, the gap between germline ends came to 9 bases. CDR3 in amino acids: CASIRLPEAFF. The CDR3 region has the DNA TGTGCCAGCATTCGACTACCTGAAGCTTTCTTT.

The rearrangement uses TRBV20-1 and TRBJ2-4; D remains ambiguous. The CDR3 has 14 amino acids. V dropped 5 bases and J dropped 0 bases, with 11 bases sitting between them. CDR1 and CDR2 from the germline V gene are DFQATT and SNEGSKA (reference sequence). CDR3 bases: TGCAGTGCTCCAAAACACCTAGCCAAAAACATTCAGTACTTC. This encodes CSAPKHLAKNIQYF.

The chain uses TRBV20-1 and TRBJ1-4; D uncertain. The germline V and J ends were trimmed by 0 bases and 1 base, with 9 bases remaining between them. Germline V gene sequence: CDR1 DFQATT, CDR2 SNEGSKA (reference sequence). This CDR3 has 15 amino acids. The chain's CDR3 is CSARDTGRTNEKLFF. The CDR3 DNA is TGCAGTGCTAGAGACACGGGGAGAACTAATGAAAAACTGTTTTTT.

This clonotype came up a few times. The V and J genes are TRBV20-1 and TRBJ2-5; 11 nucleotides align to TRBD2. Germline V CDR1 and CDR2: DFQATT, SNEGSKA (reference sequence). The CDR3 totals 17 residues. The V and J ends lost 3 bases and 3 bases, in that order; junction bases with no gene match: 12. The DNA for the CDR3 is TGCAGTGCTAGTTCTGTCCTAGCGGGAGGAAAAAAAGAGACCCAGTACTTC. Amino acids: CSASSVLAGGKKETQYF.

Notes on this clonotype: One end of the junction is discordant with germline, which a read error may explain. The CDR3 DNA reads as TGTGCCAGCAGCTGGTCAGCCTTGACAGAGACGCAGTATTTT. Translation: CASSWSALTETQYF. The chain uses TRBV6-2 or TRBV6-3 and TRBJ2-3; D perhaps matches TRBD1 (5 bases). Germline assignment: CDR1 MNHEY and CDR2 SVGEGT. The CDR3 runs to 14 residues.

Many counts were recorded for this clonotype. The chain uses TRBV29-1 and TRBJ2-2, with D perhaps being TRBD1 or TRBD2 (6 bases each). This CDR3 comprises 12 residues. V was shortened by 6 bases and J by 7 bases, with 12 bases between the two germline ends. In germline, CDR1 is SQVTM, CDR2 ANQGSEA. CDR3: CSVVKGGGELFF. CDR3 sequence (DNA): TGCAGCGTCGTAAAGGGGGGCGGGGAGCTGTTTTTT.

The genes are TRBV27 and TRBJ2-7; a possible D gene is TRBD2 (6 bases). The CDR3 has 15 residues. Looked up from germline, CDR1 is MNHEY and CDR2 is SMNVEV (reference sequence). V lost 4 bases and J lost 5, with 18 bases in between. The CDR3 region has the DNA TGTGCCAGCAGTTCTTTCCGGGGGTGGGCCGACGAGCAGTACTTC. It encodes CASSSFRGWADEQYF.

The rearrangement joins TRBV7-2 to TRBJ2-5; D gene ambiguous. Germline V CDR1 and CDR2: SGHTA, FQGNSA. There are 14 residues in the CDR3. Trimming left V 1 base short and J 2 bases short, with 8 bases between. The CDR3 spells CASSLGARQETQYF. CDR3 nucleotide sequence: TGTGCCAGCAGCTTAGGGGCCAGGCAAGAGACCCAGTACTTC.

This clonotype has just a few counts. This rearrangement joins TRBV29-1 to TRBJ2-1; D perhaps matches TRBD1 (5 bases). The V gene lost 6 bases and the J gene lost 9 bases, with 15 bases spanning the gap. The germline V gene encodes CDR1 SQVTM and CDR2 ANQGSEA. The CDR3 consists of 12 residues. As DNA, the CDR3 is TGCAGCGTCGCTCCCCTAGACAGTGAGCAGTTCTTC. Residues: CSVAPLDSEQFF.

Remarks on this clonotype: A much larger clone sits a single nucleotide away, making a read error possible. The gene calls are TRBV29-1 and TRBJ2-1; 7 bases map to TRBD2. The CDR3 covers 13 residues. V dropped 4 bases and J dropped 9; count of bases not matched to a gene: 9. Germline CDR1 and CDR2: SQVTM and ANQGSEA. CDR3 loop: CSVVYPGRGEQFF. The CDR3 nucleotides are TGCAGCGTTGTGTATCCTGGGAGGGGTGAGCAGTTCTTC.